Following are 29 T cell receptor beta chains from one sample sequenced in a study of STAT3 mutations in large granular lymphocyte leukemia. Study-wide findings and caveats: Every T-LGLL patient had at least one immunodominant TCRbeta clonotype.

Clones were sequenced by immunoSEQ multiplex PCR, and TCRdb holds only the in-frame ones, with some missing. The data hold about 3,500 clones, with roughly four fifths observed a single time. These receptors have no identified antigens. Source material: peripheral blood mononuclear cells. The origin of the receptors is a man between 60 and 75 years old with T-cell large granular lymphocyte leukemia. Some clones in this sample may be carry-over from other donors' samples.

The chain uses TRBV18 and TRBJ2-7; no firm D call. The CDR3 sequence is 17 residues long. Trimming took 5 bases from V and 2 from J, leaving 22 bases between them. Germline CDR1 is KGHSH and CDR2 is LQKENI. The CDR3 reads CASSNTVGSQKAYEQYF. The CDR3 DNA follows: TGTGCCAGCTCAAATACGGTGGGCAGTCAAAAAGCCTACGAGCAGTACTTC.

This clone was observed a few times. The V and J genes are TRBV30 and TRBJ1-1; TRBD1 matches 10 bases. Germline trimming cut 7 bases from V and 4 bases from J; bases unmatched to any gene: 3. The CDR3 totals 12 residues. The germline gives CDR1 GTSNPN, CDR2 SVGIG (reference sequence). CDR3 DNA: TGTGCCTCCCGGACAGGGGGCACTGAAGCTTTCTTT. Translated: CASRTGGTEAFF. The complete variable domain, with remaining parts taken from reference TRBV30 and TRBJ1-1, reads SQTIHQWPATLVQPVGSPLSLECTVEGTSNPNLYWYRQAAGRGLQLLFYSVGIGQISSEVPQNLSASRPQDRQFILSSKKLLLSDSGFYLCASRTGGTEAFFGQGTRLTVV.

The chain couples TRBV27 to TRBJ2-7; D is undetermined. This CDR3 comprises 14 residues. The germline V and J ends were trimmed by 6 bases and 4 bases, with 16 bases remaining between them. Looked up from germline, CDR1 is MNHEY and CDR2 is SMNVEV (reference sequence). The CDR3 region is CASSLTGSTYEQYF. The CDR3 bases are TGTGCCAGCAGCTTAACCGGGTCCACTTACGAGCAGTACTTC.

V is TRBV7-9 and J is TRBJ2-7; 8 bases are a match to TRBD1. The germline V gene encodes CDR1 SEHNR and CDR2 FQNEAQ (reference sequence). The CDR3 loop spans 14 amino acids. The ends lost 3 bases at V and 1 base at J; junction bases unmatched: 2. DNA of the CDR3: TGTGCCAGCAGCTTGGGACAGGATTCCTACGAGCAGTACTTC. It encodes CASSLGQDSYEQYF. Full variable domain (remainder filled in from reference TRBV7-9 and TRBJ2-7): DTGVSQNPRHKITKRGQNVTFRCDPISEHNRLYWYRQTLGQGPEFLTYFQNEAQLEKSRLLSDRFSAERPKGSFSTLEIQRTEQGDSAMYLCASSLGQDSYEQYFGPGTRLTVT.

V and J are TRBV2 and TRBJ2-5, with D uncertain. V was clipped by 3 bases and J by 5 bases, with 4 bases between them. The CDR3 extends over 11 amino acids. CDR1 is SNHLY, CDR2 FYNNEI, per germline. The CDR3 loop is CASSDWETQYF. The CDR3 DNA is TGTGCCAGCAGTGACTGGGAGACCCAGTACTTC.

This chain joins TRBV2 and TRBJ2-7, with 7 positions matching TRBD1. Germline CDR1 and CDR2: SNHLY and FYNNEI. Losses at the gene ends were 7 bases for V and 2 bases for J; bases not matched to a gene: 2. This CDR3 is built from 12 residues. CDR3 sequence reads: CASKRGPYEQYF. In DNA form, the CDR3 reads TGTGCCAGCAAAAGGGGGCCCTACGAGCAGTACTTC.

The rearrangement joins TRBV18 to TRBJ2-7, with D possibly TRBD2 on 6 matching bases. CDR1 and CDR2 from the germline V gene are KGHSH and LQKENI. Deletions cut 3 bases from V and 2 bases from J, with 11 bases between. The CDR3 consists of 14 residues. The CDR3 is CASSPRDLTYEQYF. The CDR3 DNA follows: TGTGCCAGCTCACCGCGGGACTTAACCTACGAGCAGTACTTC.

The chain joins TRBV27 to TRBJ1-5; D gene uncertain. Germline V gene lookup returns CDR1 MNHEY and CDR2 SMNVEV (reference sequence). This CDR3 is 13 amino acids long. V gave up 1 base and J gave up 3 bases, with 4 bases separating them. This CDR3 is CASSLWVNQPQHF. In DNA, the CDR3 is TGTGCCAGCAGTTTATGGGTCAATCAGCCCCAGCATTTT.

The chain couples TRBV30 to TRBJ2-3; D may be TRBD2 (7 bases). CDR1 and CDR2 (germline): GTSNPN, SVGIG (reference sequence). The CDR3 runs 13 residues. The ends were cut back, 8 bases at V and 2 bases at J, with 14 bases in the middle. CDR3 in DNA: TGTGCCGGGGGGCGGGAGAACACAGATACGCAGTATTTT. Its protein product is CAGGRENTDTQYF.

V usage is TRBV18 and J usage is TRBJ1-3; D is unresolved. Germline V CDR1 and CDR2: KGHSH, LQKENI. The CDR3 contains 14 residues. V was trimmed by 5 bases and J by 0 bases, leaving 8 bases between them. Written as DNA, the CDR3 is TGTGCCAGCTCAACGGGCGGCTCTGGAAACACCATATATTTT. Its translation is CASSTGGSGNTIYF.

This clone appeared once. The chain has TRBV7-9 and TRBJ2-1; D might be TRBD2 (5 bases). The CDR3 runs to 13 residues. Germline assignment: CDR1 SEHNR and CDR2 FQNEAQ (reference sequence). The germline V and J ends were trimmed by 3 bases and 6 bases, with 9 bases remaining between them. DNA of the CDR3: TGTGCCAGCAGCTTTGGACTGCTCAATGAGCAGTTCTTC. Residues: CASSFGLLNEQFF.

The V gene is TRBV29-1, the J gene TRBJ2-3; D not certain. CDR1 is SQVTM and CDR2 is ANQGSEA in the germline V gene. CDR3 size: 15 residues. The V gene lost 4 bases and the J gene lost 4 bases, with 18 bases spanning the gap. The CDR3 bases are TGCAGCGTTGTACCCGCGGACGACGGATCAGATACGCAGTATTTT. Residues: CSVVPADDGSDTQYF.

The chain carries TRBV5-1 and TRBJ1-2; 8 bases match TRBD1. After removal of 0 bases from V and 8 bases from J, the junction contained 6 bases not matched to a gene. CDR1 is SGHRS and CDR2 is YFSETQ in the germline V gene. The CDR3 is 14 amino acids. CDR3 bases: TGCGCCAGCAGCTTGGAAGGGACAGGAAGGGGCTACACCTTC. This translates into CASSLEGTGRGYTF. Full variable domain (rest looked up from reference TRBV5-1 and TRBJ1-2): KAGVTQTPRYLIKTRGQQVTLSCSPISGHRSVSWYQQTPGQGLQFLFEYFSETQRNKGNFPGRFSGRQFSNSRSEMNVSTLELGDSALYLCASSLEGTGRGYTFGSGTRLTVV.

This chain uses TRBV18 with TRBJ2-1; 10 positions match TRBD2. V lost 6 bases and J lost 8; bases outside the gene matches: 7. Per germline, CDR1 KGHSH and CDR2 LQKENI. This CDR3 has 14 amino acids. The CDR3 DNA reads as TGTGCCAGCTCCCTCCGAGCGGGAGGGGATGAGCAGTTCTTC. Its translation: CASSLRAGGDEQFF. The complete variable domain, with remaining parts taken from reference TRBV18 and TRBJ2-1, reads NAGVMQNPRHLVRRRGQEARLRCSPMKGHSHVYWYRQLPEEGLKFMVYLQKENIIDESGMPKERFSAEFPKEGPSILRIQQVVRGDSAAYFCASSLRAGGDEQFFGPGTRLTVL.

This clone appeared once. This rearrangement joins TRBV7-9 to TRBJ2-7; D remains ambiguous. Germline V CDR1 and CDR2: SEHNR, FQNEAQ (reference sequence). The V end lost 1 base, the J end lost 5 bases, and 9 bases lay between the germline ends. The CDR3 totals 13 residues. This CDR3 is CASSLEAGHEQYF. The CDR3, as DNA: TGTGCCAGCAGCTTAGAGGCAGGCCACGAGCAGTACTTC.

There are a few counts of this clone. The chain joins TRBV19 to TRBJ1-5; D is undetermined. Trimming took off 1 base at V and 7 bases at J, with 11 bases between the two ends. The CDR3 is made up of 14 amino acids. CDR1 LNHDA and CDR2 SQIVND come from the germline V gene (reference sequence). The CDR3 nucleotides read TGTGCCAGTAGTATAGGGAATGTAGGGCAGCCCCAGCATTTT. It is translated as CASSIGNVGQPQHF.

The V gene is TRBV7-9, the J gene TRBJ2-7; 9 bases are a match to TRBD1. After removal of 5 bases from V and 5 bases from J, the junction contained 10 bases not matched to a gene. The CDR3 is made up of 15 amino acids. Germline values: CDR1 SEHNR, CDR2 FQNEAQ (reference sequence). CDR3 region: CASSPRDRASHEQYF. DNA for the CDR3: TGTGCCAGCAGCCCCCGGGACAGGGCATCTCACGAGCAGTACTTC.

V and J are TRBV5-1 and TRBJ1-2, with D unresolved. Looked up from germline, CDR1 is SGHRS and CDR2 is YFSETQ. The CDR3 totals 12 residues. V lost 5 bases to trimming and J lost 4 bases, with 9 bases between them. This CDR3 reads CASSRESYGYTF. As DNA, the CDR3 is TGCGCCAGCAGTAGAGAGTCCTATGGCTACACCTTC.

The CDR3 region is CASSPYPNAGGYTF. The CDR3 DNA reads as TGCGCCAGCAGCCCATACCCGAACGCCGGTGGCTACACCTTC. The chain employs TRBV5-1 and TRBJ1-2; no clear D gene. V dropped 4 bases and J dropped 7 bases, with 17 bases sitting between them. This CDR3 comprises 14 residues. Germline CDR1 and CDR2: SGHRS and YFSETQ.

This clone is labeled as large (0.1 to 1%). The chain has TRBV10-3 and TRBJ2-1, with a tentative D call TRBD2 (5 bases). Germline values: CDR1 ENHRY, CDR2 SYGVKD. The V end was cut by 3 bases, the J end by 5 bases, with 14 bases between. CDR3 length equals 15 residues. CDR3 region: CAISDFDYQNNEQFF. Written as DNA, the CDR3 is TGTGCCATCAGTGACTTCGACTACCAGAACAATGAGCAGTTCTTC.

V usage is TRBV27 and J usage is TRBJ1-2; the D is unclear. V was clipped by 5 bases and J by 8 bases, with 18 bases between them. The CDR3 length is 14 residues. CDR1 is MNHEY, CDR2 SMNVEV, per germline (reference sequence). The CDR3 region is CASSPSRDSGGYTF. The CDR3 bases are TGTGCCAGCAGTCCATCAAGGGATTCGGGCGGCTACACCTTC.

This rearrangement joins TRBV29-1 to TRBJ2-7; tentative D call: TRBD1 (6 bases). The CDR3 consists of 13 residues. Trimming cost V 3 bases and J 3 bases, with 12 bases left between them. From germline, CDR1 is SQVTM and CDR2 ANQGSEA. The CDR3 reads CSVDLQGNYEQYF. CDR3 bases: TGCAGCGTTGATTTACAGGGAAACTACGAGCAGTACTTC.

The rearrangement links TRBV2 to TRBJ1-4, with no clear D. Germline CDR1 reads SNHLY; CDR2 reads FYNNEI. Between the trimmed V and J ends, which lost 2 bases and 8 bases, there was a span of 6 bases. This CDR3 spans 12 amino acids. The CDR3 sequence: CASSEQEEKLFF. CDR3 coding DNA: TGTGCCAGCAGTGAACAGGAAGAAAAACTGTTTTTT.

V usage is TRBV7-6 and J usage is TRBJ1-2; 7 nucleotides match TRBD1. Germline trimming cut 1 base from V and 7 bases from J; bases unmatched to any gene: 6. Germline CDR1 is SGHVS and CDR2 is FNYEAQ. There are 14 residues in the CDR3. The CDR3 nucleotides are TGTGCCAGCAGCTTAGATCCCGGGACAGTTGGCTACACCTTC. It yields the protein CASSLDPGTVGYTF.

The J gene is TRBJ2-7, the V gene TRBV27, with TRBD1 matching 10 bases. The CDR3 spans 15 residues. With V trimmed by 4 bases and J by 0 bases, 3 bases remained unmatched. Germline loops: CDR1 MNHEY, CDR2 SMNVEV (reference sequence). The CDR3 sequence is CASSWGTGDSYEQYF. The CDR3 DNA sequence: TGTGCCAGCAGTTGGGGGACAGGGGACTCCTACGAGCAGTACTTC.

The rearrangement uses TRBV7-2 and TRBJ2-7, with D perhaps TRBD2 (6 bases). The CDR3 consists of 14 residues. Germline CDR1 SGHTA, CDR2 FQGNSA. Trimming pared 1 base from V and 2 bases from J, leaving 9 bases between. The CDR3 DNA sequence: TGTGCCAGCAGCTTAGTTGGCGGGACCTACGAGCAGTACTTC. Its translation is CASSLVGGTYEQYF.

The CDR3 DNA reads TGTGCCATCAGTGTGTCTGGGGATTACGAGCAGTACTTC. It specifies CAISVSGDYEQYF. The gene calls are TRBV10-3 and TRBJ2-7; no definite D call. V gave up 4 bases and J gave up 4 bases, with 11 bases separating them. The CDR3 contains 13 residues. Germline lookup yields CDR1 ENHRY and CDR2 SYGVKD.

This chain uses TRBV9 with TRBJ1-2; D remains unclear. CDR3 length: 12 amino acids. V was clipped by 4 bases and J by 6 bases, with 10 bases between them. CDR1 is SGDLS, CDR2 YYNGEE, per germline. DNA for the CDR3: TGTGCCAGCAGCCTTGTGGGAGATGGCTACACCTTC. Translation: CASSLVGDGYTF. Filled out from reference TRBV9 and TRBJ1-2, the complete variable domain reads DSGVTQTPKHLITATGQRVTLRCSPRSGDLSVYWYQQSLDQGLQFLIQYYNGEERAKGNILERFSAQQFPDLHSELNLSSLELGDSALYFCASSLVGDGYTFGSGTRLTVV.

The chain recombines TRBV5-6 with TRBJ2-5; 8 bases line up with TRBD2. This CDR3 region has 16 residues. Looked up from germline, CDR1 is SGHDT and CDR2 is YYEEEE. The J segment lost 5 bases and the V segment lost 1 base, leaving 10 bases of the junction unmatched. The CDR3 sequence is CASSLLPAGEAETQYF. DNA for the CDR3: TGTGCCAGCAGCTTGTTGCCAGCGGGAGAGGCCGAGACCCAGTACTTC.